One and the same sample provided the 2 T cell receptor beta chains below, sequenced in a study of cytomegalovirus exposure and HLA in healthy donors. The primer mix had 60 Vbeta and 13 Jbeta primers. Measured with immunoSEQ multiplex PCR; TCRdb has only the in-frame clones, and not every one. Of around 160,000 clones in the sample, about 77% are singletons; the top ten hold approximately 7%. Specimen: PBMCs. The origin of the receptors is a male donor in good health and CMV-seropositive.

The V call is TRBV30, the J call TRBJ2-3, with D tentatively TRBD1 (6 bases). CDR1 and CDR2 from the germline V gene are GTSNPN and SVGIG (reference sequence). The CDR3 extends over 16 amino acids. Trimming removed 2 bases from V and 2 bases from J, with 17 bases in between. DNA of the CDR3: TGTGCCTGGAGTTCCCTGGGTGGGGGCCCCACAGATACGCAGTATTTT. This sequence encodes CAWSSLGGGPTDTQYF.

V gene TRBV15 combines with J gene TRBJ1-2, with 7 bases fitting TRBD1. The V gene's germline CDR1 is LNHNV and CDR2 YYDKDF (reference sequence). The CDR3 totals 15 residues. J lost 2 bases, V lost 5 bases, and 8 bases had no gene match. CDR3 in amino acids: CATSPDRVVNYGYTF. The CDR3 DNA reads TGTGCCACCAGCCCCGACAGGGTAGTCAACTATGGCTACACCTTC.